Listed below are T cell receptor beta chains from one sample, sequenced in a study of blood T cell repertoires in COVID-19. The assay was immunoSEQ multiplex PCR, and TCRdb's table has in-frame clones only and misses some. The data hold more than 300,000 clones, with roughly nine tenths observed a single time. Sequencing input: PBMCs or T cells enriched from blood (not recorded which). These receptors came from a woman aged 40 to 55 who had been exposed to COVID-19. Both conserved end residues are part of each CDR3. A D gene is named only where the DNA matches it firmly. Clone size, where shown, is once, few, many, or a class for clones that have expanded.

d_call	v_call	clone_size	j_call	cdr3_aa	cdr3_nt
NA	TRBV11-2	NA	TRBJ2-7	CASSLVRGSYEQYF	TGTGCCAGCAGCTTAGTACGAGGATCCTACGAGCAGTACTTC
TRBD1	TRBV13	NA	TRBJ2-3	CASSSGQPTDTQYF	TGTGCCAGCAGCTCGGGACAGCCCACAGATACGCAGTATTTT
NA	TRBV5-6	NA	TRBJ1-2	CASSLPGGLGYGYTF	TGTGCCAGCAGCTTGCCGGGGGGCCTCGGCTATGGCTACACCTTC
NA	TRBV7-9	NA	TRBJ1-2	CASNLPGQLIYGYTF	TGTGCCAGCAACCTACCCGGACAGTTGATATATGGCTACACCTTC
TRBD2	TRBV2	NA	TRBJ2-1	CASSLMKAGGHNEQFF	TGTGCCAGCAGCCTGATGAAAGCGGGAGGGCACAATGAGCAGTTCTTC
TRBD1	TRBV30	NA	TRBJ1-2	CAWSVRAGGGDGYTF	TGTGCCTGGAGTGTAAGGGCAGGGGGCGGCGATGGCTACACCTTC
NA	TRBV5-1	NA	TRBJ1-1	CASRNQADLNTEAFF	TGCGCCAGCCGAAATCAGGCCGATTTGAACACTGAAGCTTTCTTT
TRBD1	TRBV5-1	NA	TRBJ2-1	CASSPDRVYNEQFF	TGCGCCAGCAGCCCTGACAGGGTCTACAATGAGCAGTTCTTC
NA	TRBV9	NA	TRBJ1-5	CASSVVPDQPQHF	TGTGCCAGCAGCGTAGTCCCTGATCAGCCCCAGCATTTT
TRBD1	TRBV29-1	NA	TRBJ2-3	CSVRTGGPDTQYF	TGCAGCGTTCGGACAGGGGGACCAGATACGCAGTATTTT
NA	TRBV2	few	TRBJ2-5	CASGSGRSQETQYF	TGTGCCAGCGGGAGCGGGCGTAGCCAAGAGACCCAGTACTTC
NA	TRBV12-3/TRBV12-4	NA	TRBJ1-1	CASSLGSGRGAFF	TGTGCCAGCAGTTTAGGGAGTGGTCGGGGAGCTTTCTTT
NA	TRBV21-1	NA	TRBJ1-2	CASSKVPQGGGQYGYTF	TGTGCCAGCAGCAAAGTTCCCCAAGGGGGTGGGCAGTATGGCTACACCTTC
TRBD2	TRBV19	NA	TRBJ2-1	CASSQLAGGYNEQFF	TGTGCCAGTAGCCAACTAGCGGGGGGTTACAATGAGCAGTTCTTC
NA	TRBV7-7	NA	TRBJ2-2	CASSLGGANTGELFF	TGTGCTAGCAGCTTGGGCGGGGCGAACACCGGGGAGCTGTTTTTT
NA	TRBV19	NA	TRBJ1-6	CATQTGWDSPLHF	TGTGCCACCCAGACGGGGTGGGATTCACCCCTCCACTTT
NA	TRBV15	NA	TRBJ1-3	CATSLEAQGGNTIYF	TGTGCCACCAGCTTAGAGGCCCAGGGCGGAAACACCATATATTTT
NA	TRBV5-1	NA	TRBJ1-2	CASSLEGQGFDGYTF	TGCGCCAGCAGCTTGGAGGGACAAGGGTTTGATGGCTACACCTTC
NA	TRBV12-3/TRBV12-4	NA	TRBJ1-2	CASHRNAGDGYTF	TGTGCCAGCCATAGAAACGCAGGGGATGGCTACACCTTC
TRBD1	TRBV12-5	NA	TRBJ1-5	CASGMTRTGGTYSNQPQHF	TGTGCTAGTGGCATGACCAGGACAGGGGGAACCTATAGCAATCAGCCCCAGCATTTT
TRBD1	TRBV19	NA	TRBJ1-1	CASSHRQGVEAFF	TGTGCCAGTAGCCACCGACAGGGTGTAGAAGCTTTCTTT
TRBD1	TRBV7-9	NA	TRBJ2-4	CASSLAGTGLNIQYF	TGTGCCAGCAGCTTAGCCGGGACAGGGTTAAACATTCAGTACTTC
NA	TRBV5-1	NA	TRBJ1-3	CASSLDRSLDTIYF	TGCGCCAGCAGTTTGGACCGGTCCCTGGACACCATATATTTT
NA	TRBV11-3	once	TRBJ2-1	CASSHGTSPSYNEQFF	TGTGCCAGCAGCCACGGGACTTCACCTTCGTACAATGAGCAGTTCTTC
NA	TRBV5-1	NA	TRBJ1-6	CASSRRAGQEDSPLHF	TGCGCCAGCAGCCGGAGGGCGGGCCAGGAGGATTCACCCCTCCACTTT